This T cell receptor beta chain was documented in a study of CXCR3-negative and CXCR3-positive naive CD8 T cells. The study's findings and limits: More hydrophobic TRB CDR3s occurred in CXCR3-positive than in CXCR3-negative naive cells.

With UMI labels, 5' RACE was used to prepare the TRB cDNA libraries. TCRdb reanalyzed the 5' RACE reads, giving one entry per CDR3 protein sequence and no DNA. This sample's clone table lists about 150,000 distinct CDR3 sequences. Points on this clonotype: The target antigen is unknown.

This receptor was identified in a human donor in good health. Some clones in this sample may be carry-over from other donors' samples. The sequencing input was naive CXCR3+ CD8+ T cells from blood. Described subset: CD45RO-CCR7+CD27+CD95- naive CD8+ T cells expressing CXCR3 (TNR3+).

The CDR3 sequence: CASGLVLGTREQRYGYTF. The chain recombines TRBV12-5 with TRBJ1-2; TCRdb returns TRBD1, unconfirmable since there is no DNA. CDR1 is LGHNT, CDR2 FRNRAP, per germline. The CDR3 loop spans 18 amino acids.